What follows are 19 T cell receptor beta chains derived from one specimen sequenced in a study of T cell responses to AZD1222 COVID-19 vaccine (dated by TCRdb to the early 2020s). The sample's time point label is to be understood as: about 28 days (+/-7) after the second vaccine dose. Libraries were built with the immunoSEQ multiplex PCR assay. This is the immuneACCESS table as TCRdb keeps it, with only in-frame sequences that have V and J called. A part of the clones is gone; compared with another copy, unresolved V genes explain less than half, and the rest is unexplained. For this sample the table gives 120,000 or so clones, of which 92% were detected only once. The biggest ten clones account for about 2.6% of the sample. Sequenced here: peripheral blood, sampled 28 days after the second AZD1222 dose. Receptors were obtained from an adult who received the AZD1222 COVID-19 vaccine.

This sequence joins TRBV18 and TRBJ2-7; D is perhaps TRBD1 (6 bases). The germline gives CDR1 KGHSH, CDR2 LQKENI. V gave up 5 bases and J gave up 4 bases, with 15 bases separating them. The CDR3 totals 14 residues. CDR3 loop: CASSTGTITYEQYF. The CDR3 bases are TGTGCCAGCTCAACCGGGACAATAACTTACGAGCAGTACTTC. Variable domain in full (rest from reference TRBV18 and TRBJ2-7): NAGVMQNPRHLVRRRGQEARLRCSPMKGHSHVYWYRQLPEEGLKFMVYLQKENIIDESGMPKERFSAEFPKEGPSILRIQQVVRGDSAAYFCASSTGTITYEQYFGPGTRLTVT.

The chain joins TRBV14 to TRBJ1-3; possibly TRBD1 for D (5 bases). Deletions cut 0 bases from V and 1 base from J, with 16 bases between. CDR3 length: 18 residues. Germline V gene sequence: CDR1 SGHDN, CDR2 FVKESK. In nucleotides, the CDR3 is TGTGCCAGCAGCCAAGATTTCGCAGGGAGACAATCTGGAAACACCATATATTTT. Amino acid sequence: CASSQDFAGRQSGNTIYF.

The chain combines TRBV5-6 with TRBJ2-3; 12 positions agree with TRBD2. Germline-derived CDR1 and CDR2 are SGHDT and YYEEEE. The CDR3 is 15 residues long. V lost 5 bases and J lost 2; bases outside the gene matches: 3. The CDR3 sequence is CASRSSGGATDTQYF. As DNA, the CDR3 is TGTGCCAGCAGGTCTAGCGGGGGGGCCACAGATACGCAGTATTTT.

This chain joins TRBV4-2 and TRBJ1-2, with 11 bases lining up with TRBD1. Germline CDR1 and CDR2: LGHNA and YNFKEQ. CDR3 size: 18 residues. V dropped 5 bases and J dropped 5; count of bases not matched to a gene: 16. The CDR3 is CASSEYQIGTGGGYGYTF. The CDR3 DNA reads TGTGCCAGCAGCGAGTACCAAATCGGGACAGGGGGAGGGTATGGCTACACCTTC.

This chain connects TRBV7-3 to TRBJ2-2, with 11 nucleotides matching TRBD2. Trimming cost V 5 bases and J 3 bases; bases outside gene matches: 5. From germline, CDR1 is SGHTA and CDR2 FQGTGA. The CDR3 sequence is 16 residues long. CDR3 residues: CASSPSGGLYTGELFF. CDR3 coding DNA: TGTGCCAGCAGCCCTAGCGGGGGGCTTTACACCGGGGAGCTGTTTTTT.

The J gene is TRBJ2-7, the V gene TRBV3-1 (or the pseudogene TRBV3-2); 11 bases are a match to TRBD1. Germline CDR1 reads LGHDT; CDR2 reads YNNKEL (reference sequence). The CDR3 is 15 residues long. The V gene end was trimmed by 8 bases and the J gene end by 3 bases; junction bases not matched to a gene: 9. The DNA for the CDR3 is TGTGCCAGCTCCGGGGACAGGGGGGGTGACTACGAGCAGTACTTC. Encoded protein: CASSGDRGGDYEQYF.

This clone was detected only a few times. V is TRBV4-2 and J is TRBJ2-1; D is unresolved. The V and J ends lost 1 base and 8 bases respectively, with 12 bases between them. This CDR3 is built from 14 residues. CDR1 is LGHNA and CDR2 is YNFKEQ in the germline V gene. The CDR3, as DNA: TGTGCCAGCAGCCAAGGACAAGGTCGGTATGAGCAGTTCTTC. Translated: CASSQGQGRYEQFF.

The chain couples TRBV12-3 or TRBV12-4 to TRBJ2-1; D not resolved. The CDR3 is made up of 12 amino acids. Trimming removed 6 bases at V and 11 bases at J, with 14 bases between. The CDR3 spells CASSFRTAKQFF. The CDR3 DNA reads as TGTGCCAGCAGCTTCAGGACGGCTAAGCAGTTCTTC.

The CDR3 coding sequence is TGTGCCAGCAGTGGCAGCCGTAATGAAAAACTGTTTTTT. Protein product: CASSGSRNEKLFF. The chain carries TRBV2 and TRBJ1-4; no definite D call. CDR1 and CDR2 (germline): SNHLY, FYNNEI. Between the trimmed V and J ends, which lost 4 bases and 4 bases, there was a span of 7 bases. The CDR3 sequence is 13 residues long.

The chain joins TRBV19 to TRBJ1-5; D is undetermined. V was trimmed by 1 base and J by 0 bases, leaving 13 bases between them. Per germline, CDR1 LNHDA and CDR2 SQIVND (reference sequence). There are 17 residues in the CDR3. This CDR3 reads CASSIGLGVYSNQPQHF. The CDR3 DNA reads TGTGCCAGTAGTATAGGTCTCGGGGTATATAGCAATCAGCCCCAGCATTTT.

This clone was seen only once. The rearrangement joins TRBV25-1 to TRBJ2-5; a possible D gene is TRBD1 (5 bases). Trimming removed 0 bases from V and 0 bases from J, with 8 bases in between. CDR1 and CDR2 from the germline V gene are MGHDK and SYGVNS. This CDR3 has 15 residues. CDR3: CASSEYRGNQETQYF. In DNA form, the CDR3 reads TGTGCCAGCAGTGAATATAGGGGAAACCAAGAGACCCAGTACTTC.

The J gene is TRBJ1-6, the V gene TRBV7-2; maybe TRBD1 (5 bases). This CDR3 has 17 residues. The V gene lost 6 bases and the J gene lost 3 bases, with 18 bases spanning the gap. Per the germline V gene, CDR1 is SGHTA and CDR2 is FQGNSA. CDR3 sequence (DNA): TGTGCCAGCAGGGCCCCTGGTAGGGACGGCTATAATTCACCCCTCCACTTT. It specifies CASRAPGRDGYNSPLHF.

In its sample, this clone was seen a few times. The J gene is TRBJ2-7, the V gene TRBV10-2; D is uncertain. V lost 6 bases, J lost 3 bases, and 9 bases lay in between. This CDR3 contains 12 residues. Looked up from germline, CDR1 is WSHSY and CDR2 is SAAADI. CDR3 coding DNA: TGCGCCAGCAGCCAAATGGGCTACGAGCAGTACTTC. Amino acid sequence: CASSQMGYEQYF.

V and J are TRBV11-1 and TRBJ1-2; no clear D. V was shortened by 4 bases and J by 7 bases, with 7 bases between the two germline ends. The germline gives CDR1 SGHAT, CDR2 FQDESV (reference sequence). The CDR3 is 11 amino acids. The CDR3 sequence is CASSSSLGYTF. The CDR3 DNA follows: TGTGCCAGCAGCTCGAGTCTTGGCTACACCTTC.

V usage is TRBV5-1 and J usage is TRBJ2-5; D is possibly TRBD1 (6 bases). CDR3 length: 15 amino acids. V was pared by 4 bases and J by 2 bases, with 15 bases between. Per germline, CDR1 SGHRS and CDR2 YFSETQ. The CDR3: CASSHLPTGQETQYF. In nucleotides, the CDR3 is TGCGCCAGCAGCCACCTCCCGACAGGTCAAGAGACCCAGTACTTC.

The chain carries TRBV9 and TRBJ2-1; 7 nucleotides line up with TRBD1. The J segment lost 2 bases and the V segment lost 3 bases, leaving 11 bases of the junction unmatched. CDR1 SGDLS and CDR2 YYNGEE come from the germline V gene. The CDR3 length is 17 residues. The chain's CDR3 is CASSAQGYGVAYNEQFF. CDR3 nucleotide sequence: TGTGCCAGCAGCGCACAGGGGTACGGGGTCGCCTACAATGAGCAGTTCTTC.

This clone was counted a single time. This chain joins TRBV9 and TRBJ1-1, with D unclear. The CDR3 has 14 residues. The germline V gene has CDR1 SGDLS and CDR2 YYNGEE. V was trimmed by 2 bases and J by 1 base, leaving 9 bases between them. As DNA, the CDR3 is TGTGCCAGCAGCGTGGGCGCGGGGAACACTGAAGCTTTCTTT. Its translation: CASSVGAGNTEAFF. The whole variable domain, remainder taken from reference TRBV9 and TRBJ1-1, is DSGVTQTPKHLITATGQRVTLRCSPRSGDLSVYWYQQSLDQGLQFLIQYYNGEERAKGNILERFSAQQFPDLHSELNLSSLELGDSALYFCASSVGAGNTEAFFGQGTRLTVV.

The rearrangement uses TRBV3-1 (or the pseudogene TRBV3-2) and TRBJ1-1; weak D call: TRBD1 (6 bases). The V end lost 1 base, the J end lost 10 bases, and 19 bases lay between the germline ends. The CDR3 has 15 residues. In germline, CDR1 is LGHDT, CDR2 YNNKEL (reference sequence). CDR3 in amino acids: CASSQVQSGGARAFF. As DNA, the CDR3 is TGTGCCAGCAGCCAAGTTCAGTCGGGGGGCGCGAGAGCTTTCTTT.

The gene calls are TRBV3-1 (or the pseudogene TRBV3-2) and TRBJ1-5, with no clear D. Trimming cost V 2 bases and J 7 bases, with 6 bases left between them. This CDR3 is built from 12 residues. In germline, CDR1 is LGHDT, CDR2 YNNKEL (reference sequence). The CDR3, as DNA: TGTGCCAGCAGCCAAAGTGGACAGCCCCAGCATTTT. Encoded protein: CASSQSGQPQHF.